This T cell receptor (beta chain) was obtained from a study of blood T cell repertoires in COVID-19. Across the whole study: Researchers got acute and convalescent COVID-19 samples from the United States, Italy and Spain. In each case, the material was cDNA or gDNA derived from T cells, B-cell-depleted T cells, or PBMCs.

Seattle-derived patients entered the study during active infection and were followed longitudinally. In the authors' workflow: The authors estimated nucleated cell counts from reference gene primer amplification. This table comes from immunoSEQ multiplex PCR, and its TCRdb copy is limited to in-frame clones, with some not included. That table gives V, J and clone size, and the DNA gave D and trimming. Of approximately 110,000 clones listed, approximately 90% are singletons. The TCR sequence derives from a man aged 50-59 years with COVID-19, enrolled during active disease. Sequencing input: peripheral blood.

In DNA form, the CDR3 reads TGCGCCAGCAGCCAAGAGGGGCTAGCGGTCAATGAGCAGTTCTTC. The encoded protein is CASSQEGLAVNEQFF. V gene TRBV4-1 combines with J gene TRBJ2-1; 7 nucleotides match TRBD2. This CDR3 comprises 15 residues. CDR1 is MGHRA, CDR2 YSYEKL, per germline. J lost 6 bases, V lost 0 bases, and 5 bases had no gene match.